These 14 T cell receptor beta chains originate from one sample sequenced in a study of T cell responses to AZD1222 COVID-19 vaccine. Sequencing used immunoSEQ multiplex PCR; TCRdb keeps in-frame clones, though not all of them. This table has about 180,000 clones, 92% appearing once. The source was peripheral blood, collected 28 days after the second AZD1222 dose. These receptors came from an adult who received the AZD1222 COVID-19 vaccine.

The chain has TRBV15 and TRBJ2-5; D is undetermined. CDR3 length: 13 residues. The V and J ends lost 0 bases and 5 bases respectively, with 7 bases between them. In germline, CDR1 is LNHNV, CDR2 YYDKDF (reference sequence). In DNA, the CDR3 is TGTGCCACCAGCAGAGATTTGTCGGAGACCCAGTACTTC. Translating it yields CATSRDLSETQYF.

This chain links TRBV27 with TRBJ1-5; 7 bases are shared with TRBD1. CDR1 is MNHEY, CDR2 SMNVEV, per germline (reference sequence). This CDR3 has 14 residues. J was trimmed by 3 bases and V by 6 bases; bases with no gene match: 5. Here the CDR3 DNA reads TGTGCCAGCAGACGAGGGACAGTCAATCAGCCCCAGCATTTT. Translated: CASRRGTVNQPQHF.

This sequence joins TRBV6-5 and TRBJ2-7; D may be TRBD1 (6 bases). Germline loops: CDR1 MNHEY, CDR2 SVGAGI. The CDR3 is 16 residues long. V dropped 3 bases and J dropped 2 bases, with 17 bases sitting between them. CDR3 in amino acids: CASSYEMGHHTYEQYF. Here the CDR3 DNA reads TGTGCCAGCAGTTATGAGATGGGACACCATACCTACGAGCAGTACTTC.

The chain is built from TRBV6-1 and TRBJ1-2; possibly TRBD1 for D (5 bases). Germline V lookup: CDR1 MNHNS, CDR2 SASEGT. The CDR3 consists of 14 residues. The V gene lost 4 bases and the J gene lost 1 base, with 10 bases spanning the gap. Here the CDR3 reads CASSVGQFNYGYTF. CDR3 DNA: TGTGCCAGCAGTGTTGGACAATTTAACTATGGCTACACCTTC.

This clone was seen more than once but under ten times. V usage is TRBV11-3 and J usage is TRBJ2-4; D remains ambiguous. Looked up from germline, CDR1 is SGHNT and CDR2 is YENEEA. Between the trimmed V and J ends, which lost 4 bases and 8 bases, there was a span of 18 bases. This CDR3 has 15 amino acids. This chain's CDR3 is CASSSPGPRADIQYF. DNA of the CDR3: TGTGCCAGCAGCTCACCAGGCCCCCGGGCGGACATTCAGTACTTC. The entire variable domain, with the rest obtained from reference TRBV11-3 and TRBJ2-4, is as follows: EAGVVQSPRYKIIEKKQPVAFWCNPISGHNTLYWYLQNLGQGPELLIRYENEEAVDDSQLPKDRFSAERLKGVDSTLKIQPAELGDSAVYLCASSSPGPRADIQYFGAGTRLSVL.

The chain is built from TRBV19 and TRBJ2-1; TRBD2 matches 13 bases. The CDR3 has 15 amino acids. CDR1 is LNHDA, CDR2 SQIVND, per germline (reference sequence). V lost 5 bases and J lost 6; bases outside the gene matches: 4. This CDR3 reads CASSSGLAGANEQFF. CDR3 sequence (DNA): TGTGCCAGTAGTTCAGGACTAGCGGGAGCCAATGAGCAGTTCTTC.

This clone was observed once. The chain recombines TRBV2 with TRBJ2-7, with unresolved D. CDR1 and CDR2 from the germline V gene are SNHLY and FYNNEI. There are 14 residues in the CDR3. V shed 7 bases and J shed 1 base, with 14 bases lying between them. The CDR3 here is CASMVGPLSYEQYF. The CDR3 DNA reads TGTGCCAGCATGGTAGGCCCTTTGTCCTACGAGCAGTACTTC.

The V call is TRBV4-2, the J call TRBJ2-3, with 7 bases identical to TRBD2. Germline V lookup: CDR1 LGHNA, CDR2 YNFKEQ. The CDR3 runs 16 residues. V shed 0 bases, J shed 10 bases, and the junction held 13 bases outside the gene matches. The CDR3 reads CASSQDAGLAAPAQYF. CDR3 sequence (DNA): TGTGCCAGCAGCCAAGATGCGGGGCTAGCGGCCCCCGCGCAGTATTTT.

The V call is TRBV4-1, the J call TRBJ1-3, with D possibly being TRBD1 (6 bases). V shed 2 bases and J shed 0 bases, with 20 bases lying between them. Germline CDR1 is MGHRA and CDR2 is YSYEKL. CDR3 size: 19 residues. The CDR3 nucleotides are TGCGCCAGCAGCCAACGGGATAACCGGGACACTAACTCTGGAAACACCATATATTTT. Translating gives CASSQRDNRDTNSGNTIYF.

The sample holds one count of this clone. The chain recombines TRBV6-2 or TRBV6-3 with TRBJ2-5; tentatively, D is TRBD1 or TRBD2 (5 bases each). Germline CDR1 MNHEY, CDR2 SVGEGT. Trimming pared 5 bases from V and 2 bases from J, leaving 18 bases between. The CDR3 has 16 residues. In DNA form, the CDR3 reads TGTGCCAGCAGTCTTCTTCTCGGGACCCCACAAGAGACCCAGTACTTC. It specifies CASSLLLGTPQETQYF.

The chain employs TRBV7-2 and TRBJ2-7; 12 nucleotides line up with TRBD2. Germline V gene data show CDR1 as SGHTA and CDR2 as FQGNSA. CDR3 size: 15 residues. V shed 8 bases and J 4 bases; nucleotides not matched to a gene: 9. CDR3: CASGKTSGGGYEQYF. CDR3 bases: TGTGCCAGCGGGAAGACTAGCGGGGGAGGGTACGAGCAGTACTTC.

The genes are TRBV18 and TRBJ2-3, with 12 bases aligning to TRBD2. J lost 7 bases, V lost 2 bases, and 10 bases had no gene match. The CDR3 has 17 amino acids. Germline V gene data show CDR1 as KGHSH and CDR2 as LQKENI. The CDR3 reads CASSPDTPSGGANTQYF. The CDR3 nucleotides are TGTGCCAGCTCACCAGATACGCCTAGCGGGGGGGCAAATACGCAGTATTTT. The full variable domain, rest sourced from reference TRBV18 and TRBJ2-3, is NAGVMQNPRHLVRRRGQEARLRCSPMKGHSHVYWYRQLPEEGLKFMVYLQKENIIDESGMPKERFSAEFPKEGPSILRIQQVVRGDSAAYFCASSPDTPSGGANTQYFGPGTRLTVL.

The chain carries TRBV12-3 or TRBV12-4 and TRBJ1-2; no firm D call. The CDR3 sequence is 12 residues long. V was pared by 2 bases and J by 7 bases, with 8 bases between. CDR3 protein: CASSLTGVGYTF. CDR3 nucleotides: TGTGCCAGCAGTTTAACGGGAGTTGGCTACACCTTC.

V usage is TRBV29-1 and J usage is TRBJ1-2; D call uncertain. Trimming pared 1 base from V and 7 bases from J, leaving 13 bases between. The CDR3 has 13 residues. Germline-derived CDR1 and CDR2 are SQVTM and ANQGSEA. For the CDR3, the DNA is TGCAGCGTTGAAGGTTCCGAATGGGCTGGCTACACCTTC. Translated: CSVEGSEWAGYTF.